The T cell receptor (beta chain) under discussion was sequenced for a study of Ad26.COV2.S vaccination and SARS-CoV-2 variants. The ends lost 0 bases at V and 1 base at J; junction bases unmatched: 2. The V gene's germline CDR1 is MNHNY and CDR2 SVGAGI (reference sequence). CDR3 length: 15 residues. As to treatment: 15 to 20 received Ad26.COV2.S at low or high dose, single or two shots; roughly five received placebo; per-sample allocation not given. It was on day 63 after the first vaccine or placebo injection that samples were taken. Boston hosted the donor, who was an adult aged 18-55 years. Repertoires were generated with immunoSEQ multiplex PCR, while TCRdb's copy carries only in-frame clones and drops some. The sample consists of 380,000 or so clones, roughly 80% of them appearing once.

The material was peripheral blood, obtained in a trial of Ad26.COV2.S vaccine versus placebo. The sequence came from a person between 18 and 60 years old who received the Ad26.COV2.S COVID-19 vaccine or a placebo. The J gene is TRBJ1-2, the V gene TRBV6-6, with 7 bases identical to TRBD1. The CDR3 coding sequence is TGTGCCAGCAGTTACTCGCAGGGGGGTAACTATGGCTACACCTTC. Translating gives CASSYSQGGNYGYTF.